Listed below are T cell receptor beta chains from one sample, sequenced in a study of Ad26.COV2.S vaccination and SARS-CoV-2 variants. Assay: immunoSEQ multiplex PCR; the TCRdb copy retains only in-frame clones and omits some. In the table there are approximately 340,000 clones, roughly 94% of which are singletons. Specimen: peripheral blood, collected after recovery from COVID-19. The source of these receptors is a human donor who had recovered from COVID-19. The CDR3 runs from the conserved cysteine through the conserved F or W. Fields, in order: CDR3 DNA, CDR3 protein, J gene, D gene, clone size, CDR3 length, V gene. A D gene is named only where the DNA matches it firmly. For some rows the clone size is stated as once, few or many, or as a class when expanded; others skip it.

cdr3_nt: TGTGCCACCAGCAGAGATAGGGGAGGGAGCTCCTACAATGAGCAGTTCTTC
cdr3_aa: CATSRDRGGSSYNEQFF
j_call: TRBJ2-1
d_call: TRBD2
clone_size: once
cdr3_length: 17
v_call: TRBV15

cdr3_nt: TGTGCCAGCAGGCCCCTGGGGATCGCCGCGAACACCGGGGAGCTGTTTTTT
cdr3_aa: CASRPLGIAANTGELFF
j_call: TRBJ2-2
d_call: -
clone_size: -
cdr3_length: 17
v_call: TRBV2

cdr3_nt: TGTGCCAGCTCACCGATTGGAGATACGCAGTATTTT
cdr3_aa: CASSPIGDTQYF
j_call: TRBJ2-3
d_call: -
clone_size: -
cdr3_length: 12
v_call: TRBV18

cdr3_nt: TGTGCCATCAGTGAAGAACAGGGACGAGGTGCTTTCTTT
cdr3_aa: CAISEEQGRGAFF
j_call: TRBJ1-1
d_call: -
clone_size: -
cdr3_length: 13
v_call: TRBV10-3

cdr3_nt: TGCGCCAGCAGCCAAGGCCACCAAACAGGGGTCATAGGAAACACCATATATTTT
cdr3_aa: CASSQGHQTGVIGNTIYF
j_call: TRBJ1-3
d_call: TRBD1
clone_size: -
cdr3_length: 18
v_call: TRBV4-3

cdr3_nt: TGCAGTGCGATCAAAGACGGGGAGCTGTTTTTT
cdr3_aa: CSAIKDGELFF
j_call: TRBJ2-2
d_call: -
clone_size: -
cdr3_length: 11
v_call: TRBV20-1

cdr3_nt: TGTGCCAGCAGCTTATGGCCGGGGACGAACACTGAAGCTTTCTTT
cdr3_aa: CASSLWPGTNTEAFF
j_call: TRBJ1-1
d_call: -
clone_size: -
cdr3_length: 15
v_call: TRBV7-8

cdr3_nt: TGTGCCAGCAGTCCCTTAAGAGGAGGGCAAGAGACCCAGTACTTC
cdr3_aa: CASSPLRGGQETQYF
j_call: TRBJ2-5
d_call: -
clone_size: -
cdr3_length: 15
v_call: TRBV6-2/TRBV6-3

cdr3_nt: TGTGCCAGCAGCCCCGGCGGTGACACTGAAGCTTTCTTT
cdr3_aa: CASSPGGDTEAFF
j_call: TRBJ1-1
d_call: -
clone_size: -
cdr3_length: 13
v_call: TRBV7-2

cdr3_nt: TGTGCAAGTCGCCTCTTTCTAGCGGGGGGGGATCGTACAGATACGCAGTATTTT
cdr3_aa: CASRLFLAGGDRTDTQYF
j_call: TRBJ2-3
d_call: -
clone_size: -
cdr3_length: 18
v_call: TRBV12-2

cdr3_nt: TGTGCCAGCAGTATTGTCAGGGGTGGCTACGAGCAGTACTTC
cdr3_aa: CASSIVRGGYEQYF
j_call: TRBJ2-7
d_call: -
clone_size: -
cdr3_length: 14
v_call: TRBV2

cdr3_nt: TGTGCCAGCAGCCAAGAGGTCCAGGGTGTGGGCTACACCTTC
cdr3_aa: CASSQEVQGVGYTF
j_call: TRBJ1-2
d_call: -
clone_size: -
cdr3_length: 14
v_call: TRBV3-1/TRBV3-2

cdr3_nt: TGTGCCAGCAGTTACGGGGTGGCTGGGTTGAACACTGAAGCTTTCTTT
cdr3_aa: CASSYGVAGLNTEAFF
j_call: TRBJ1-1
d_call: -
clone_size: -
cdr3_length: 16
v_call: TRBV6-2/TRBV6-3

cdr3_nt: TGTGCCAGCAGCTTGGTAAGGGGAGGGGGCTACAATGAGCAGTTCTTC
cdr3_aa: CASSLVRGGGYNEQFF
j_call: TRBJ2-1
d_call: -
clone_size: -
cdr3_length: 16
v_call: TRBV5-6

cdr3_nt: TGTGCCAGCAGTCGCGGCGGGGGCACAGATACGCAGTATTTT
cdr3_aa: CASSRGGGTDTQYF
j_call: TRBJ2-3
d_call: -
clone_size: -
cdr3_length: 14
v_call: TRBV7-9

cdr3_nt: TGTGCCAGCAGCTTGAGAGGGCTCCTCTTCTCTGGAAACACCATATATTTT
cdr3_aa: CASSLRGLLFSGNTIYF
j_call: TRBJ1-3
d_call: -
clone_size: -
cdr3_length: 17
v_call: TRBV5-6

cdr3_nt: TGTGCCAGCAGCTTGGTGGCAGGTGCGTACAATGAGCAGTTCTTC
cdr3_aa: CASSLVAGAYNEQFF
j_call: TRBJ2-1
d_call: -
clone_size: -
cdr3_length: 15
v_call: TRBV5-6

cdr3_nt: TGTGCCAGCAGCTTGACCGCCCGGCCCATCTATTCACCCCTCCACTTT
cdr3_aa: CASSLTARPIYSPLHF
j_call: TRBJ1-6
d_call: -
clone_size: -
cdr3_length: 16
v_call: TRBV5-8

cdr3_nt: TGTGCCAGCAGTACCTTCCAGGGGGCTAATGAAAAACTGTTTTTT
cdr3_aa: CASSTFQGANEKLFF
j_call: TRBJ1-4
d_call: TRBD1
clone_size: -
cdr3_length: 15
v_call: TRBV25-1

cdr3_nt: TGTGCCAGCAGCCGAGGCCGGGGGCTTAGGAATGAGCAGTTCTTC
cdr3_aa: CASSRGRGLRNEQFF
j_call: TRBJ2-1
d_call: -
clone_size: -
cdr3_length: 15
v_call: TRBV7-7

cdr3_nt: TGTGCCAGCAGCTTAGAAGGCGGCAGGGGGGGCACTGAAGCTTTCTTT
cdr3_aa: CASSLEGGRGGTEAFF
j_call: TRBJ1-1
d_call: TRBD1
clone_size: -
cdr3_length: 16
v_call: TRBV7-9

cdr3_nt: TGTGCCAGCAGCTTGGAGGTGGGGGGAGGACCCTCTGGAAACACCATATATTTT
cdr3_aa: CASSLEVGGGPSGNTIYF
j_call: TRBJ1-3
d_call: -
clone_size: -
cdr3_length: 18
v_call: TRBV5-5

cdr3_nt: TGTGCCAGCAGCTTGGGGGTTAACTATGGCTACACCTTC
cdr3_aa: CASSLGVNYGYTF
j_call: TRBJ1-2
d_call: -
clone_size: once
cdr3_length: 13
v_call: TRBV5-5

cdr3_nt: TGTGCCAGCAGCGACACCCCCGCCCGGGCAGGGAAAACCGGGGAGCTGTTTTTT
cdr3_aa: CASSDTPARAGKTGELFF
j_call: TRBJ2-2
d_call: -
clone_size: -
cdr3_length: 18
v_call: TRBV9